The rows below give T cell receptor beta chains drawn from one sample of a study of blood T cell repertoires in COVID-19. Sequenced by immunoSEQ multiplex PCR; TCRdb stores in-frame clones only, minus some. The sample shows 30,000 to 45,000 clones, roughly 84% of them seen only once. The sample consisted of peripheral blood. These receptors came from a man aged 70-80 years with active COVID-19. Both conserved end residues are part of each CDR3. D genes are given only for firm matches. A clone size is listed for some rows: how often the clone was seen (once, few, many), or a class if it is expanded.

v_gene,abundance,j_gene,d_gene,CDR3nt,CDR3aa
TRBV7-2,NA,TRBJ2-7,NA,TGTGCCAGCAGCCTCGGAGTGGGCGGGGGCCACTACGAGCAGTACTTC,CASSLGVGGGHYEQYF
TRBV19,NA,TRBJ2-1,TRBD2,TGTGCCAGTAGTCCCCGTAGCGGGAGCTCCTACAATGAGCAGTTCTTC,CASSPRSGSSYNEQFF
TRBV2,NA,TRBJ2-7,TRBD2,TGTGCCAGCAGAAAGCAGGCGGGGGGAACCTACGAGCAGTACTTC,CASRKQAGGTYEQYF
TRBV7-6,few,TRBJ1-5,TRBD1,TGTGCCAGCAGCGCCGGGACAGGGGGCTCTCAGCCCCAGCATTTT,CASSAGTGGSQPQHF
TRBV20-1,once,TRBJ2-1,NA,TGCAGTGCTAGTAGGCCGGGGGAAGGGGATGAGCAGTTCTTC,CSASRPGEGDEQFF
TRBV24-1,NA,TRBJ1-1,NA,TGTGCCACCAGTGAGCTGACGGGGAAGACTTTCTTT,CATSELTGKTFF
TRBV18,NA,TRBJ1-3,NA,TGTGCCAGCTCACCATCCTTAGGGGTTGCGACTGGAAACACCATATATTTT,CASSPSLGVATGNTIYF
TRBV4-3,NA,TRBJ1-2,TRBD1,TGCGCCAGCAGCCAACACGGGACAGGGGGCGTCGGATCGGGCTACACCTTC,CASSQHGTGGVGSGYTF
TRBV7-2,once,TRBJ2-3,TRBD2,TGTGCCAGCAGCGCCTCGGGACTACTCACAGATACGCAGTATTTT,CASSASGLLTDTQYF
TRBV5-1,once,TRBJ2-3,NA,TGCGCCAGCAGCCCGCTACAGGGCACAGATACGCAGTATTTT,CASSPLQGTDTQYF
TRBV6-5,NA,TRBJ1-2,NA,TGTGCCAGCAGTTACTCCGGACAGACTAATGGCTACACCTTC,CASSYSGQTNGYTF
TRBV28,NA,TRBJ1-1,NA,TGTGCCAGCAGTCCCCCCCTTGCTGAAGCTTTCTTT,CASSPPLAEAFF
TRBV19,NA,TRBJ2-2,NA,TGTGCCACCTCTGCCCACGGGACACCGAACACCGGGGAGCTGTTTTTT,CATSAHGTPNTGELFF
TRBV7-2,NA,TRBJ2-7,TRBD1,TGTGCCAGCAGCCGGGGACAGGGACAGCAGTACTTC,CASSRGQGQQYF
TRBV27,NA,TRBJ2-1,TRBD2,TGTGCCAGCAGATCGACTAGCGGGAGGGCTGGCAATGAGCAGTTCTTC,CASRSTSGRAGNEQFF
TRBV7-3,NA,TRBJ1-3,NA,TGTGCCAGCAGCTTACAAAGAAGCTATGGAAACACCATATATTTT,CASSLQRSYGNTIYF
TRBV2,NA,TRBJ2-7,NA,TGTGCCAGCAGTGTCAGGTTCTGGGACGAGCAGTACTTC,CASSVRFWDEQYF
TRBV5-1,NA,TRBJ2-7,NA,TGCGCCAGCAGCTTGGAGCCTCGCCCCTACGAGCAGTACTTC,CASSLEPRPYEQYF
TRBV13,NA,TRBJ1-2,NA,TGTGCCAGCAGGGGGGGGGCCAGCTATGGCTACACCTTC,CASRGGASYGYTF
TRBV19,few,TRBJ1-1,NA,TGTGCCAGTAGTATCGGAGGCGGAGGCCCTGAAGCTTTCTTT,CASSIGGGGPEAFF
TRBV20-1,NA,TRBJ2-2,TRBD1,TGCAGTGCTAGTGGACAGGGAGGCACCGGGGAGCTGTTTTTT,CSASGQGGTGELFF
TRBV19,NA,TRBJ1-3,NA,TGTGCCAGTAACATTGGAAACACCATATATTTT,CASNIGNTIYF
TRBV2,NA,TRBJ1-5,NA,TGTGCCAGCAGTCAACAGGGTGGAAATCAGCCCCAGCATTTT,CASSQQGGNQPQHF
TRBV4-3,NA,TRBJ2-1,TRBD2,TGCGCCAGCAGCCAAGATCGACTAGCGGGGAGCTCCTACAATGAGCAGTTCTTC,CASSQDRLAGSSYNEQFF
TRBV19,once,TRBJ2-1,TRBD2,TGTGCCAGTAGTACCGGGACTAGCGGATACAATGAGCAGTTCTTC,CASSTGTSGYNEQFF
TRBV28,NA,TRBJ1-4,TRBD1,TGTGCCAGCACCTCAGACAGGGTGGTTGAAAAACTGTTTTTT,CASTSDRVVEKLFF
TRBV4-3,NA,TRBJ2-6,NA,TGCGCCAGCAGCCAAGACAGCTCTGGGGCCAACGTCCTGACTTTC,CASSQDSSGANVLTF
TRBV5-5,once,TRBJ2-3,TRBD2,TGTGCCAGCAGCCGGGTGAGCGGGATCGCAGATACGCAGTATTTT,CASSRVSGIADTQYF
TRBV19,NA,TRBJ2-1,NA,TGTGCCAGTAGTCCTACAGGGCTACCCTCCTACAATGAGCAGTTCTTC,CASSPTGLPSYNEQFF